In this sample, the clone carrying this TCR beta chain turned up a few times. MiXCR, run by TCRdb on the PCR reads, gives a single entry per CDR3 protein. The repertoire holds a few hundred thousand distinct CDR3 sequences, about 22% seen once, with about 0.84% in the top ten. These data are taken from a study of molecular identifiers for immune sequencing clone quantification. The CDR3 covers 15 residues. Looked up from germline, CDR1 is SGHDT and CDR2 is YYEEEE. V dropped 0 bases and J dropped 7; count of bases not matched to a gene: 10. The V and J genes are TRBV5-6 and TRBJ2-7, with 7 bases matching TRBD1. This clonotype originated in a human donor in good health. Some libraries in this study had Jurkat cell RNA spiked in. Sample: naive CD8+ T cells from blood, with Jurkat cell RNA spiked in. Subset described: FACS-sorted CD8+CD4-CCR7+CD45RA+ naive T cells. As DNA, the CDR3 is TGTGCCAGCAGCTTGGCTACAGGGGTAGAGAGTGAGCAGTACTTC. Its protein is CASSLATGVESEQYF.